This T cell receptor (beta chain) is drawn from a study of cytomegalovirus exposure and HLA in healthy donors. For the study at large: Unique TCR beta sequences numbering approximately 100 million came from around 180 million T cells in an earlier analysis. General observations from the study: A reported reduction in N-insertions relative to the roughly 710-donor mean was seen in an Asian-associated ancestry cluster in a later analysis.

13 Jbeta primers and 60 Vbeta primers were used for the PCR. TCRdb's table, derived via immunoSEQ multiplex PCR, lists solely in-frame clones and lacks some. The sample consists of 150,000 to 200,000 clones, over 75% of them appearing once. The V gene lost 5 bases and the J gene lost 8 bases, with 15 bases spanning the gap. The CDR3 spans 14 residues. The V gene's germline CDR1 is SGHVS and CDR2 FQNEAQ. Concerning this clone: Its antigen is not identified.

Donors were nominally healthy when sampled, though unrecorded immune exposures were likely. This chain joins TRBV7-8 and TRBJ1-4; D is perhaps TRBD1 (5 bases). Sequencing was done on a sample of PBMCs. This sequence was found in a boy between 2 and 10 years old in good health and CMV-seronegative. In DNA, the CDR3 is TGTGCCAGCAGCCAAGACAGCGCATACGAAAAACTGTTTTTT. Its protein product is CASSQDSAYEKLFF.